This T cell receptor beta chain is from a study of blood T cell repertoires in COVID-19. Background on the study: Acute-phase and convalescent COVID-19 samples originated in the United States, Italy and Spain. T cells, B-cell-depleted T cells, or PBMCs provided the cDNA or gDNA that served as material.

Data came from immunoSEQ multiplex PCR; TCRdb stores just in-frame clones and leaves some out. Of about 180,000 clones listed, about nine tenths are singletons. The CDR3 runs to 13 residues. V lost 5 bases, J lost 11 bases, and 8 bases stayed unmatched. The chain couples TRBV12-3 or TRBV12-4 to TRBJ1-5; 8 bases are shared with TRBD1. The sample was peripheral blood. This TCR was recovered from a woman between 50 and 59 years old with acute or convalescent COVID-19. The CDR3 sequence: CASSGQGGGSQHF. The CDR3 region has the DNA TGTGCCAGCAGTGGACAGGGTGGCGGGTCCCAGCATTTT.